The 32 T cell receptor beta chains in this list originate from one sample, sequenced in a study of blood T cell repertoires in COVID-19. Assay: immunoSEQ multiplex PCR; the TCRdb copy retains only in-frame clones and omits some. In the table there are 200,000 to 300,000 clones, about 84% of which are singletons. Sequencing was done on a sample of peripheral blood. These TCRs come from an elderly man with acute or convalescent COVID-19.

The CDR3 sequence is CSASSTTEQYF. The CDR3 nucleotides read TGCAGTGCTAGCTCGACAACAGAGCAGTACTTC. The V and J genes are TRBV20-1 and TRBJ2-7; unclear D gene. The CDR3 sequence is 11 residues long. V lost 3 bases and J lost 7, with 10 bases in between. Germline CDR1 DFQATT, CDR2 SNEGSKA (reference sequence).

This clone has only one observation. This rearrangement joins TRBV7-9 to TRBJ2-7, with 9 bases aligning to TRBD1. This CDR3 spans 14 amino acids. V lost 3 bases and J lost 5; bases outside the gene matches: 5. The V gene's germline CDR1 is SEHNR and CDR2 FQNEAQ (reference sequence). The chain's CDR3 is CASSFGQGSHEQYF. CDR3 DNA sequence: TGTGCCAGCAGCTTCGGACAGGGGTCCCACGAGCAGTACTTC.

This chain uses TRBV5-1 with TRBJ1-1, with D tentatively TRBD1 (5 bases). Germline CDR1 SGHRS, CDR2 YFSETQ. The CDR3 is 14 residues long. Deletions cut 4 bases from V and 2 bases from J, with 12 bases between. CDR3 nucleotides: TGCGCCAGCAGCGCGACGACAGTTAACACTGAAGCTTTCTTT. It specifies CASSATTVNTEAFF.

The rearrangement joins TRBV27 to TRBJ2-3; 12 nucleotides line up with TRBD2. Trimming cost V 10 bases and J 6 bases; bases outside gene matches: 8. In germline, CDR1 is MNHEY, CDR2 SMNVEV (reference sequence). The CDR3 sequence is 14 residues long. The CDR3 DNA follows: TGTGCCACCGCACTAGCGGGAGGTGGGGATACGCAGTATTTT. Translation gives CATALAGGGDTQYF.

The V and J genes are TRBV3-1 (or the pseudogene TRBV3-2) and TRBJ1-6, with D unclear. CDR1 LGHDT and CDR2 YNNKEL come from the germline V gene (reference sequence). The CDR3 loop spans 14 amino acids. Trimming took 4 bases from V and 11 from J, leaving 15 bases between them. CDR3 DNA: TGTGCCAGCAGCCCCCCGATGCTGGAGCCACCCCTCCACTTT. Its translation: CASSPPMLEPPLHF.

The chain uses TRBV28 and TRBJ2-2; TRBD2 matches 9 bases. This CDR3 is 17 amino acids long. Per germline, CDR1 MDHEN and CDR2 SYDVKM. V shed 3 bases, J shed 5 bases, and the junction held 10 bases outside the gene matches. The CDR3 region is CASSFSLAGSQTGELFF. The CDR3 bases are TGTGCCAGCAGTTTCTCCCTAGCGGGAAGTCAGACCGGGGAGCTGTTTTTT.

Notes on this clone: One end of the junction is discordant with germline, which a read error may explain. The chain recombines TRBV15 with TRBJ2-5; D gene unclear. The germline gives CDR1 LNHNV, CDR2 YYDKDF (reference sequence). This CDR3 is built from 15 residues. The CDR3 sequence is CATSKRSINQETQYF. The CDR3, as DNA: TGTGCCACCAGCAAACGATCGATCAACCAGGAGACCCAGTACTTC.

The J gene is TRBJ2-7, the V gene TRBV6-5; D might be TRBD2 (6 bases). The germline CDR1 and CDR2 sequences are MNHEY and SVGAGI. Deletions cut 4 bases from V and 1 base from J, with 14 bases between. This CDR3 comprises 15 residues. CDR3 in DNA: TGTGCCAGCAGTTCCTGGGGAGGACCGTCCTACGAGCAGTACTTC. Translation: CASSSWGGPSYEQYF.

The V gene is TRBV3-1 (or the pseudogene TRBV3-2), the J gene TRBJ2-5; D is perhaps TRBD2 (5 bases). Germline-derived CDR1 and CDR2 are LGHDT and YNNKEL (reference sequence). The length of the CDR3 is 16 residues. The germline V and J ends were trimmed by 8 bases and 2 bases, with 21 bases remaining between them. The CDR3 spells CASQSPREALQETQYF. The CDR3 coding sequence is TGTGCCAGCCAGAGTCCCCGGGAAGCACTACAAGAGACCCAGTACTTC.

The chain recombines TRBV18 with TRBJ2-5; TRBD2 aligns across 10 bases. The CDR3 covers 16 residues. Per the germline V gene, CDR1 is KGHSH and CDR2 is LQKENI. Trimming cost V 3 bases and J 2 bases; bases outside gene matches: 6. This chain's CDR3 is CASSPLAGALQETQYF. The CDR3 bases are TGTGCCAGCTCACCGCTAGCGGGGGCGTTGCAAGAGACCCAGTACTTC.

The rearrangement uses TRBV6-2 or TRBV6-3 and TRBJ2-7; weak D call: TRBD1 (6 bases). CDR1 and CDR2 (germline): MNHEY, SVGEGT. Trimming removed 0 bases from V and 2 bases from J, with 8 bases in between. This CDR3 is 14 amino acids long. For the CDR3, the DNA is TGTGCCAGCAGTTACTCGACAGGTCCCTACGAGCAGTACTTC. It yields the protein CASSYSTGPYEQYF.

The CDR3 spells CASRPPPGKNTRQPQHF. CDR3 nucleotides: TGTGCCAGCAGGCCCCCTCCCGGGAAAAATACCCGCCAGCCCCAGCATTTT. The V call is TRBV28, the J call TRBJ1-5, with D hard to call. Germline loops: CDR1 MDHEN, CDR2 SYDVKM. Between the trimmed V and J ends, which lost 6 bases and 7 bases, there was a span of 25 bases. The CDR3 runs 17 residues.

This chain links TRBV5-1 with TRBJ1-4; D ambiguous. Germline lookup yields CDR1 SGHRS and CDR2 YFSETQ. The CDR3 has 13 residues. Trimming left V 0 bases short and J 5 bases short, with 5 bases between. The CDR3 nucleotides read TGCGCCAGCAGCTTGGTCCCAAATGAAAAACTGTTTTTT. This gives the protein CASSLVPNEKLFF.

V and J are TRBV2 and TRBJ1-4; 8 bases align to TRBD1. Trimming cost V 6 bases and J 5 bases; bases outside gene matches: 11. Germline CDR1 and CDR2: SNHLY and FYNNEI. CDR3 length: 16 amino acids. CDR3 sequence: CASRGPGQVTNEKLFF. The DNA of the CDR3 is TGTGCCAGCAGGGGGCCGGGACAGGTTACAAATGAAAAACTGTTTTTT.

This clone occurred once. The J gene is TRBJ2-3, the V gene TRBV7-9; D remains unclear. The length of the CDR3 is 12 residues. The V and J ends lost 5 bases and 6 bases respectively, with 9 bases between them. Looked up from germline, CDR1 is SEHNR and CDR2 is FQNEAQ (reference sequence). DNA for the CDR3: TGTGCCAGCAGCCCCTCTTCCGATACGCAGTATTTT. Its translation: CASSPSSDTQYF.

The chain carries TRBV10-3 and TRBJ2-5, with 8 bases that match TRBD1. Looked up from germline, CDR1 is ENHRY and CDR2 is SYGVKD. The length of the CDR3 is 14 residues. Trimming took 4 bases from V and 5 from J; bases not matched to a gene: 6. The CDR3 sequence is CAISGTGTDETQYF. The CDR3 DNA reads as TGTGCCATCAGTGGGACAGGGACGGATGAGACCCAGTACTTC.

This clone has a handful of counts. The CDR3 sequence is CASRPTGLETQYF. The CDR3, as DNA: TGTGCCAGCAGACCTACAGGGCTGGAGACCCAGTACTTC. This chain uses TRBV6-6 with TRBJ2-5, with D tentatively TRBD1 (6 bases). The CDR3 loop spans 13 amino acids. CDR1 MNHNY and CDR2 SVGAGI come from the germline V gene (reference sequence). The ends were cut back, 6 bases at V and 5 bases at J, with 13 bases in the middle.

DNA of the CDR3: TGTGCCACCTCCACCGGGACAGGGGGGAATAGTGAAAAACTGTTTTTT. Amino acids: CATSTGTGGNSEKLFF. V usage is TRBV24-1 and J usage is TRBJ1-4; 11 bases map to TRBD1. This CDR3 region has 16 residues. V trimming: 9 bases; J trimming: 7 bases; junction bases outside the gene matches: 12. CDR1 and CDR2 from the germline V gene are KGHDR and SFDVKD.

V usage is TRBV25-1 and J usage is TRBJ2-3; 9 bases map to TRBD1. This CDR3 contains 15 residues. From germline, CDR1 is MGHDK and CDR2 SYGVNS. V lost 2 bases to trimming and J lost 2 bases; unmatched junction nucleotides: 2. CDR3 residues: CASSEGDRDTDTQYF. As DNA, the CDR3 is TGTGCCAGCAGTGAAGGGGACAGGGACACAGATACGCAGTATTTT.

CDR3 loop: CASSIGGRGSETQYF. In DNA, the CDR3 is TGTGCCAGCAGCATAGGGGGGCGGGGGTCAGAGACCCAGTACTTC. The V call is TRBV7-2, the J call TRBJ2-5; D might be TRBD2 (7 bases). V gave up 5 bases and J gave up 4 bases, with 17 bases separating them. This CDR3 contains 15 residues. Germline loops: CDR1 SGHTA, CDR2 FQGNSA.

This clone was counted a few times. This chain uses TRBV6-1 with TRBJ2-7; 7 bases agree with TRBD1. The CDR3 covers 15 residues. Germline-derived CDR1 and CDR2 are MNHNS and SASEGT. The V segment lost 0 bases and the J segment 2 bases; nucleotides outside the gene matches: 4. This CDR3 reads CASSEATGQPYEQYF. CDR3 sequence (DNA): TGTGCCAGCAGTGAAGCTACGGGACAGCCCTACGAGCAGTACTTC.

CDR3: CSVRTDLNTEAFF. The CDR3 nucleotides read TGCAGCGTCAGGACAGATTTGAACACTGAAGCTTTCTTT. This chain links TRBV29-1 with TRBJ1-1; TRBD1 is a possible D gene (6 bases). V lost 6 bases and J 0 bases, leaving 11 bases between the germline ends. Germline V gene sequence: CDR1 SQVTM, CDR2 ANQGSEA. The CDR3 totals 13 residues.

The chain carries TRBV19 and TRBJ2-1, with D tentatively TRBD2 (5 bases). CDR1 LNHDA and CDR2 SQIVND come from the germline V gene (reference sequence). This CDR3 is built from 14 residues. V was shortened by 3 bases and J by 8 bases, with 14 bases between the two germline ends. CDR3 region: CASSMPGMEYEQFF. In DNA, the CDR3 is TGTGCCAGTAGTATGCCCGGGATGGAGTATGAGCAGTTCTTC.

The J gene is TRBJ2-7, the V gene TRBV9; D may be TRBD2 (6 bases). The CDR3 extends over 15 amino acids. Germline V gene lookup returns CDR1 SGDLS and CDR2 YYNGEE. With 4 bases removed from V and 0 bases from J, the gap between germline ends came to 14 bases. CDR3 in DNA: TGTGCCAGCAGCCCACTTAGCGGCTTCTCCTACGAGCAGTACTTC. It codes for CASSPLSGFSYEQYF.

The rearrangement joins TRBV6-5 to TRBJ2-1; 7 nucleotides align to TRBD2. CDR1 is MNHEY and CDR2 is SVGAGI in the germline V gene. The CDR3 is made up of 15 amino acids. V gave up 6 bases and J gave up 4 bases; unmatched junction bases: 9. CDR3 residues: CASSLQAGAYNEQFF. The DNA of the CDR3 is TGTGCCAGCAGCCTACAGGCGGGAGCTTACAATGAGCAGTTCTTC.

V is TRBV4-2 and J is TRBJ2-2; D may be TRBD1 (6 bases). Germline CDR1 LGHNA, CDR2 YNFKEQ. The CDR3 extends over 14 amino acids. V lost 6 bases and J lost 3, with 11 bases in between. CDR3: CASSNGQHTGELFF. As DNA, the CDR3 is TGTGCCAGCAGTAACGGACAGCACACCGGGGAGCTGTTTTTT.

The rearrangement uses TRBV5-1 and TRBJ1-4; 12 bases map to TRBD1. The CDR3 loop spans 18 amino acids. The V gene's germline CDR1 is SGHRS and CDR2 YFSETQ. J lost 5 bases, V lost 4 bases, and 12 bases had no gene match. The CDR3 sequence is CASSLGTGGSVKNEKLFF. The CDR3 DNA reads as TGCGCCAGCAGCCTAGGGACAGGGGGCTCAGTAAAGAATGAAAAACTGTTTTTT.

This chain links TRBV3-1 (or the pseudogene TRBV3-2) with TRBJ2-2, with TRBD2 matching 9 bases. V lost 4 bases and J lost 5; bases outside the gene matches: 5. This CDR3 has 15 residues. Looked up from germline, CDR1 is LGHDT and CDR2 is YNNKEL (reference sequence). The CDR3 sequence: CASSRTSGGTGELFF. The CDR3 DNA reads as TGTGCCAGCAGCCGGACCAGCGGGGGGACCGGGGAGCTGTTTTTT.

The rearrangement joins TRBV3-1 (or the pseudogene TRBV3-2) to TRBJ1-1; no clear D. The CDR3 is 14 amino acids. The V gene lost 5 bases and the J gene lost 2 bases, with 12 bases spanning the gap. CDR1 and CDR2 from the germline V gene are LGHDT and YNNKEL (reference sequence). The CDR3 region has the DNA TGTGCCAGCAGCTCGGCCGGGTCTAACACTGAAGCTTTCTTT. The encoded protein is CASSSAGSNTEAFF.

In its sample, this clone was seen a few times. The CDR3 protein is CASSLGFRGGGNQPQHF. The CDR3, as DNA: TGTGCCAGCAGTTTAGGCTTTCGGGGGGGTGGAAATCAGCCCCAGCATTTT. V gene TRBV28 combines with J gene TRBJ1-5, with D possibly being TRBD1 (5 bases). In germline, CDR1 is MDHEN, CDR2 SYDVKM. Trimming removed 2 bases at V and 4 bases at J, with 18 bases between. The CDR3 has 17 amino acids.

This clone was counted a few times. CDR3 amino acids: CASSFREYEQYF. Written as DNA, the CDR3 is TGTGCCAGCAGCTTCCGTGAGTACGAGCAGTACTTC. The rearrangement joins TRBV5-6 to TRBJ2-7; D unclear. The ends were cut back, 2 bases at V and 4 bases at J, with 7 bases in the middle. The CDR3 runs 12 residues. Per the germline V gene, CDR1 is SGHDT and CDR2 is YYEEEE.

The chain links TRBV2 to TRBJ2-1; 12 bases fit TRBD1. The CDR3 covers 22 residues. Trimming cost V 2 bases and J 3 bases; bases outside gene matches: 20. Germline V gives CDR1 SNHLY, CDR2 FYNNEI. Here the CDR3 reads CASSEIIGRGTGGFIFYNEQFF. The CDR3 bases are TGTGCCAGCAGTGAAATAATAGGTCGTGGGACAGGGGGCTTTATTTTCTACAATGAGCAGTTCTTC.